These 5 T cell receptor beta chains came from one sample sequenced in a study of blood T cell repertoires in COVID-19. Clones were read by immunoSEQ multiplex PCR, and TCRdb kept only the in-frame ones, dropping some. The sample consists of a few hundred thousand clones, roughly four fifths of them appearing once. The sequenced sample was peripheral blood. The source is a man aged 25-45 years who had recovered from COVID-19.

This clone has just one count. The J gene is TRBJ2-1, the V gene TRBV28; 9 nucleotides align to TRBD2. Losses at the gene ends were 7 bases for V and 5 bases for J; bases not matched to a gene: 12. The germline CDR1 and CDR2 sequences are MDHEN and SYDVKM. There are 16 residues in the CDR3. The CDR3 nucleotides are TGTGCCAGCAAACCCACTCCCAGCGGGGGGCACAATGAGCAGTTCTTC. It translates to CASKPTPSGGHNEQFF. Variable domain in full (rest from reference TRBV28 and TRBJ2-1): DVKVTQSSRYLVKRTGEKVFLECVQDMDHENMFWYRQDPGLGLRLIYFSYDVKMKEKGDIPEGYSVSREKKERFSLILESASTNQTSMYLCASKPTPSGGHNEQFFGPGTRLTVL.

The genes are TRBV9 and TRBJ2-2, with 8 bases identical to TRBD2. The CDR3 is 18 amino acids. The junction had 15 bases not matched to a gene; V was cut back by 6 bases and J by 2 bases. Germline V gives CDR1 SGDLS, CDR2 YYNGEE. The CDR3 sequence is CASTLTEAGGYNTGELFF. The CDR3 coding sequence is TGTGCCAGCACCCTGACTGAGGCGGGGGGCTACAACACCGGGGAGCTGTTTTTT.

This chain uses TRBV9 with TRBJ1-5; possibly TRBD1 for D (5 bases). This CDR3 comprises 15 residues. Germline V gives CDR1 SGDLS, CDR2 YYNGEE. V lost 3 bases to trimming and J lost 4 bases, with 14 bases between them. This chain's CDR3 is CASSAGGGWNQPQHF. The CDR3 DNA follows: TGTGCCAGCAGCGCCGGGGGGGGATGGAATCAGCCCCAGCATTTT.

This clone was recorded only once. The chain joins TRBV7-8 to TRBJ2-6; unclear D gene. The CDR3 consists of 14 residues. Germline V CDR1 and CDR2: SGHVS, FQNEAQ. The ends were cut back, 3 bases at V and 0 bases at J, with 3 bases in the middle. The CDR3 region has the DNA TGTGCCAGCAGCTTTAACTCTGGGGCCAACGTCCTGACTTTC. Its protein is CASSFNSGANVLTF.

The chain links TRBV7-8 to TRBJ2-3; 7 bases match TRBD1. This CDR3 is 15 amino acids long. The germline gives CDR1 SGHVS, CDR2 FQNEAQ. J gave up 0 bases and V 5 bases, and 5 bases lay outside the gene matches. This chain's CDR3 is CASSPTGFSTDTQYF. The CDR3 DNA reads TGTGCCAGCAGCCCGACAGGGTTTAGCACAGATACGCAGTATTTT.